The sequence of this T cell receptor beta chain was determined in a study of blood T cell repertoires in COVID-19. At the level of the study: Sources were T cells, B-cell-depleted T cells, or PBMCs; the material itself was cDNA or gDNA.

The V segment lost 6 bases and the J segment 4 bases; nucleotides outside the gene matches: 3. Germline assignment: CDR1 MGHDK and CDR2 SYGVNS. CDR3 length: 13 residues. Sequencing was performed with immunoSEQ multiplex PCR; in TCRdb, only in-frame clones are kept and a portion is missing. Of 120,000 or so clones listed, around 89% are singletons. This clonotype was sampled from a man aged 45 to 65 with acute or convalescent COVID-19. The chain combines TRBV25-1 with TRBJ2-7; 10 bases align to TRBD1. Sequenced sample: peripheral blood. Written as DNA, the CDR3 is TGTGCCAGCAGGAGGGGACAGGGGTACGAGCAGTACTTC. Amino acid sequence: CASRRGQGYEQYF.